This is a list of T cell receptor beta chains from one sample in a study of cytomegalovirus exposure and HLA in healthy donors. Data came from immunoSEQ multiplex PCR; TCRdb stores just in-frame clones and leaves some out. The table records 200,000 to 300,000 clones, about 85% of them present only once. The sequencing input was PBMCs. The receptors shown here come from a girl aged 2-10 years in good health and CMV-seronegative. CDR3s include the opening cysteine and the closing phenylalanine or tryptophan. The order of the fields is CDR3 protein, V gene, clone size. Clone size is given for some rows only: seen once, a few or many times, or a class if the clone is expanded.

CDR3aa: CASSLVLAGSTDTQYF
v_gene: TRBV5-6
abundance: NA

CDR3aa: CASSLTGGSTEAFF
v_gene: TRBV5-4
abundance: NA

CDR3aa: CASSFRGAAKNIQYF
v_gene: TRBV5-6
abundance: NA

CDR3aa: CASSSEGSQGKPEAFF
v_gene: TRBV4-1
abundance: NA

CDR3aa: CASSLQNNQPQHF
v_gene: TRBV7-2
abundance: once

CDR3aa: CSVEATRQGTYEQYF
v_gene: TRBV29-1
abundance: NA

CDR3aa: CASSPGGLGAFF
v_gene: TRBV7-9
abundance: NA

CDR3aa: CASSSDREDNQPQHF
v_gene: TRBV7-9
abundance: NA

CDR3aa: CASLGGPNNEQFF
v_gene: TRBV5-6
abundance: NA

CDR3aa: CASSFRLAGGPHEQYF
v_gene: TRBV5-1
abundance: NA

CDR3aa: CASSRTGGDYNEQFF
v_gene: TRBV6-4
abundance: once

CDR3aa: CASSSGQGGGETQYF
v_gene: TRBV19
abundance: NA

CDR3aa: CASSGDHRGGETQYF
v_gene: TRBV9
abundance: NA

CDR3aa: CASSYSSGGAHEQYF
v_gene: TRBV6-5
abundance: NA

CDR3aa: CATTGGGSYNEQFF
v_gene: TRBV6-6
abundance: once

CDR3aa: CASSVSGQSNSPLHF
v_gene: TRBV27
abundance: NA

CDR3aa: CASSRNYGYTF
v_gene: TRBV7-2
abundance: NA

CDR3aa: CSARLAGGNYNEQFF
v_gene: TRBV29-1
abundance: NA

CDR3aa: CASSLIQGAHYGYTF
v_gene: TRBV5-1
abundance: once

CDR3aa: CAISESLRNTIYF
v_gene: TRBV10-3
abundance: NA

CDR3aa: CASSGRGKNTEAFF
v_gene: TRBV2
abundance: few

CDR3aa: CASSLLFNQPQHF
v_gene: TRBV27
abundance: NA

CDR3aa: CASSPPLAANTGELFF
v_gene: TRBV18
abundance: NA

CDR3aa: CASSEALGLAGTEQYF
v_gene: TRBV2
abundance: NA

CDR3aa: CATLQGIGYEQYF
v_gene: TRBV6-1
abundance: NA

CDR3aa: CASSNRGWNTEAFF
v_gene: TRBV6-5
abundance: NA

CDR3aa: CASSIDSAGGWNEQFF
v_gene: TRBV19
abundance: NA